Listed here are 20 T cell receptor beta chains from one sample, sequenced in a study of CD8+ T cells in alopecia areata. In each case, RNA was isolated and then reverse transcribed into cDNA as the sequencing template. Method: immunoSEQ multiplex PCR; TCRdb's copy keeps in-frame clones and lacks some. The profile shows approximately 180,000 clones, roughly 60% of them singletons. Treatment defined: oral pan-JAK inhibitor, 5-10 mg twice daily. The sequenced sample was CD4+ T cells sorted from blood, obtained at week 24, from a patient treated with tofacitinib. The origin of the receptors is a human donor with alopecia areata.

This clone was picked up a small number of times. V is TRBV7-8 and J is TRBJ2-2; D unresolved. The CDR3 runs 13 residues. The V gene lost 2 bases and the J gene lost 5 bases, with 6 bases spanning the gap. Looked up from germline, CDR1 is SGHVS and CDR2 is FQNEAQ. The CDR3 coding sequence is TGTGCCAGCAGCTTAACAGAAACCGGGGAGCTGTTTTTT. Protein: CASSLTETGELFF.

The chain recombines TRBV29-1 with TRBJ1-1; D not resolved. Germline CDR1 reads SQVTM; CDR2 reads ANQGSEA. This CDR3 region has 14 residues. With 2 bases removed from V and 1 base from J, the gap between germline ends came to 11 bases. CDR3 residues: CSVEMRSANTEAFF. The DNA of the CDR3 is TGCAGCGTTGAAATGAGGTCAGCGAACACTGAAGCTTTCTTT.

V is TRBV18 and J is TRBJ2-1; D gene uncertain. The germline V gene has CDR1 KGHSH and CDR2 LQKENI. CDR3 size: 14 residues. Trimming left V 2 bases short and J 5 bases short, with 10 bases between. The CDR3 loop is CASSPGLANNEQFF. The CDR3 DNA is TGTGCCAGCTCACCAGGGTTAGCCAACAATGAGCAGTTCTTC.

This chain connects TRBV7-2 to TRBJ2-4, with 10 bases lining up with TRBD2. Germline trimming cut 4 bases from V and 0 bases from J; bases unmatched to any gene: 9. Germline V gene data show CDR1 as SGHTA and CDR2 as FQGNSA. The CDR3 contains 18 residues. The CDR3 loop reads CASSSGLATGLAKNIQYF. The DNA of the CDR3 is TGTGCCAGCAGCTCGGGACTAGCGACAGGGTTAGCCAAAAACATTCAGTACTTC.

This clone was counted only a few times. CDR3 in amino acids: CASSQDRRRPQLYGYTF. The CDR3 nucleotides are TGCGCCAGCAGCCAAGATCGCAGGCGCCCTCAACTCTATGGCTACACCTTC. The V and J genes are TRBV4-3 and TRBJ1-2, with D uncertain. Germline CDR1 reads LGHNA; CDR2 reads YSLEER. CDR3 size: 17 residues. The ends were cut back, 0 bases at V and 4 bases at J, with 18 bases in the middle.

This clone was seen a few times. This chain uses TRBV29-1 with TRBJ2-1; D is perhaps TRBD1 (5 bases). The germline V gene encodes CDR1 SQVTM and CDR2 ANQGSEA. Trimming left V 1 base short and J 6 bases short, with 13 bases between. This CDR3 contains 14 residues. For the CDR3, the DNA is TGCAGCGTTGAAGTGGCAGGGATATCCAATGAGCAGTTCTTC. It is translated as CSVEVAGISNEQFF.

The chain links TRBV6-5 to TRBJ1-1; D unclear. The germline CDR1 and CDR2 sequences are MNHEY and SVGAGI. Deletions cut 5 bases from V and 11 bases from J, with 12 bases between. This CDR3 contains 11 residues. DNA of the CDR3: TGTGCCAGCAGTAATCCAGGCGGCGCTTTCTTT. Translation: CASSNPGGAFF.

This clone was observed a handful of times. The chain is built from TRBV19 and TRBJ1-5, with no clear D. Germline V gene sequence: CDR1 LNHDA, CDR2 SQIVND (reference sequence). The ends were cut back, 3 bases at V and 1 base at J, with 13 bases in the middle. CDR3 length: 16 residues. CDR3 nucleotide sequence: TGTGCCAGTAGTATGGTCCAGGAGAGAAGCAATCAGCCCCAGCATTTT. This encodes CASSMVQERSNQPQHF.

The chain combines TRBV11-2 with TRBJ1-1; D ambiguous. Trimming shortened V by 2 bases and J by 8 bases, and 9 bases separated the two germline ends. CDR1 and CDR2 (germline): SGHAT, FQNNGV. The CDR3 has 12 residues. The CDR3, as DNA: TGTGCCAGCAGCTTACCTGTGGGGGAAGCTTTCTTT. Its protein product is CASSLPVGEAFF.

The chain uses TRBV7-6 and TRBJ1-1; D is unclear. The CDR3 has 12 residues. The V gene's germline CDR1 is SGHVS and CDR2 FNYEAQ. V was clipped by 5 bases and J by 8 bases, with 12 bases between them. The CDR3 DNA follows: TGTGCCAGCAGCCAACCGGGAGGAGAAGCTTTCTTT. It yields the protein CASSQPGGEAFF.

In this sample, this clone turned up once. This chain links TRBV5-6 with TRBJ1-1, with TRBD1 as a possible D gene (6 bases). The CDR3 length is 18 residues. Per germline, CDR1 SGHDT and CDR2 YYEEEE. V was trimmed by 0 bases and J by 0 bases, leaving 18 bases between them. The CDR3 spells CASSLARQGPALNTEAFF. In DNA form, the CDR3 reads TGTGCCAGCAGCTTGGCCCGGCAGGGGCCTGCTCTGAACACTGAAGCTTTCTTT.

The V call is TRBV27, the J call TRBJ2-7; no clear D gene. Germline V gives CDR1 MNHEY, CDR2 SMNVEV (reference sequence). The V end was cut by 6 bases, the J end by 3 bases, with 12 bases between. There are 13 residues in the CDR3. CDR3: CASRPRAGYEQYF. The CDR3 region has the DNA TGTGCCAGCAGACCGCGAGCAGGCTACGAGCAGTACTTC.

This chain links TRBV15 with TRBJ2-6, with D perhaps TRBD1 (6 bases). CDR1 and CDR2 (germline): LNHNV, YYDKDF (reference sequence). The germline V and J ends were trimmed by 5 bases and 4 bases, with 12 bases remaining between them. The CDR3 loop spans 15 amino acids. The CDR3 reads CATSPPGEGANVLTF. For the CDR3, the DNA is TGTGCCACCAGCCCACCAGGGGAAGGGGCCAACGTCCTGACTTTC.

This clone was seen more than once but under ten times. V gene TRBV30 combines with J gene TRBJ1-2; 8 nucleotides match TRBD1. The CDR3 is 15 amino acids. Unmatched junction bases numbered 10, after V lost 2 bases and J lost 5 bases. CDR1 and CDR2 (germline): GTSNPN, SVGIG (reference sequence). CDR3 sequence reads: CAWSSITGGWYGYTF. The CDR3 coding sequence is TGTGCCTGGAGTTCGATCACAGGGGGATGGTATGGCTACACCTTC.

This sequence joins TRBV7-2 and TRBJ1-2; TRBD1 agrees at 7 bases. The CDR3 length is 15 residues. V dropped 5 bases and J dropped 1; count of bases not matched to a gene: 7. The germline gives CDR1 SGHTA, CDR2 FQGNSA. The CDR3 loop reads CASSPGTAHNYGYTF. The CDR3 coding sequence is TGTGCCAGCAGCCCAGGGACAGCGCATAACTATGGCTACACCTTC.

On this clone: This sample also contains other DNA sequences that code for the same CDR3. The CDR3 bases are TGCAGCGTTGCCCAGGGATCCTACGAGCAGTACTTC. As protein: CSVAQGSYEQYF. The chain uses TRBV29-1 and TRBJ2-7; a possible D gene is TRBD1 (5 bases). This CDR3 spans 12 amino acids. The germline V and J ends were trimmed by 4 bases and 1 base, with 8 bases remaining between them. Germline V CDR1 and CDR2: SQVTM, ANQGSEA.

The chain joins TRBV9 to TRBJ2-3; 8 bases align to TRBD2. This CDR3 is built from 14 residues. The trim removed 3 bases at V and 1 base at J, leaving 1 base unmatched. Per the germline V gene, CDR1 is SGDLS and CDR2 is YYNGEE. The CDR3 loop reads CASSGRGGTDTQYF. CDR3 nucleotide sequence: TGTGCCAGCAGCGGGCGGGGGGGCACAGATACGCAGTATTTT.

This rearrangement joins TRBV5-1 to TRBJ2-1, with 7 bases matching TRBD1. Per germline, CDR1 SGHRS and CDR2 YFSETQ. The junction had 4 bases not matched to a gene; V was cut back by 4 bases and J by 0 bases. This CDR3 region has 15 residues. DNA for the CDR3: TGCGCCAGCAGCATGGACAGGTCCTCCTACAATGAGCAGTTCTTC. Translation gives CASSMDRSSYNEQFF.

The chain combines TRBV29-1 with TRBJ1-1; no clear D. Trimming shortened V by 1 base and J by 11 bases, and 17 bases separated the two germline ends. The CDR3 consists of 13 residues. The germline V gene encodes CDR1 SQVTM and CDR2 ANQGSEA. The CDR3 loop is CSVEASGSSVAFF. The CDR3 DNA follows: TGCAGCGTTGAAGCCTCGGGCTCTAGCGTGGCTTTCTTT.

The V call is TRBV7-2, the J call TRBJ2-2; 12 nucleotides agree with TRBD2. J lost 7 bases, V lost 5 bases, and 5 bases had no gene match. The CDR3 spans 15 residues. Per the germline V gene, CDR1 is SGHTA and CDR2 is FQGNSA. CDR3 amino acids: CASSPSGGDVGELFF. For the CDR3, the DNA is TGTGCCAGCAGCCCTAGCGGGGGGGACGTCGGGGAGCTGTTTTTT.